The 21 T cell receptor beta chains presented below share a single source sample, sequenced in a study of OX40 agonist ivuxolimab in advanced cancers. TCRdb's table, derived via immunoSEQ multiplex PCR, lists solely in-frame clones and lacks some. The top ten hold around 4% of the sample, which has over 30,000 clones, about 88% seen once. The sequencing here drew on CD4+ or CD8+ T cells sorted from blood, taken in a trial of the OX40 agonist ivuxolimab. All receptors come from an adult with an advanced solid tumor such as melanoma, head and neck, liver or kidney cancer.

This clone turned up a few times. The CDR3 DNA is TGTGCCAGCAGCCACCCTCCATCGTACGAGCAGTACTTC. It is translated as CASSHPPSYEQYF. The chain uses TRBV7-9 and TRBJ2-7; D is ambiguous. Trimming removed 5 bases at V and 4 bases at J, with 12 bases between. Germline assignment: CDR1 SEHNR and CDR2 FQNEAQ (reference sequence). This CDR3 is 13 amino acids long.

This chain links TRBV6-5 with TRBJ1-2; no firm D call. The CDR3 runs 12 residues. CDR1 and CDR2 (germline): MNHEY, SVGAGI. V lost 6 bases to trimming and J lost 5 bases, with 10 bases between them. The CDR3 reads CASRVGGYGYTF. CDR3 nucleotide sequence: TGTGCCAGCAGGGTGGGAGGGTATGGCTACACCTTC.

The V call is TRBV6-1, the J call TRBJ1-5; D is unclear. The V gene lost 3 bases and the J gene lost 9 bases, with 21 bases spanning the gap. The V gene's germline CDR1 is MNHNS and CDR2 SASEGT. CDR3 length: 16 residues. CDR3: CASSDGMGQSLGPQHF. The CDR3 DNA follows: TGTGCCAGCAGTGATGGAATGGGCCAATCTTTAGGGCCCCAGCATTTT.

The chain couples TRBV2 to TRBJ2-7, with D unresolved. CDR3 length: 13 residues. Germline CDR1 reads SNHLY; CDR2 reads FYNNEI. V was cut by 0 bases and J by 6 bases, with 9 bases left in between. The CDR3 loop is CASSEARMGEQYF. The CDR3 DNA follows: TGTGCCAGCAGTGAAGCTAGAATGGGCGAGCAGTACTTC.

V and J are TRBV28 and TRBJ1-1; unclear D gene. This CDR3 spans 13 amino acids. V was shortened by 8 bases and J by 4 bases, with 14 bases between the two germline ends. The germline CDR1 and CDR2 sequences are MDHEN and SYDVKM. The CDR3 sequence is CASDSPAGTEAFF. In DNA form, the CDR3 reads TGTGCCAGCGATTCTCCGGCTGGCACTGAAGCTTTCTTT.

The J gene is TRBJ2-5, the V gene TRBV7-2; D possibly matches TRBD1 or TRBD2 (5 bases each). This CDR3 spans 14 amino acids. Per the germline V gene, CDR1 is SGHTA and CDR2 is FQGNSA. The V end lost 3 bases, the J end lost 8 bases, and 16 bases lay between the germline ends. DNA of the CDR3: TGTGCCAGCAGCTTCTCAGGGACCCTCCCAACCCAGTACTTC. Translating it yields CASSFSGTLPTQYF.

The chain uses TRBV27 and TRBJ2-2; 9 nucleotides align to TRBD1. Germline CDR1 reads MNHEY; CDR2 reads SMNVEV (reference sequence). The CDR3 is 17 residues long. With V trimmed by 4 bases and J by 5 bases, 11 bases remained unmatched. The CDR3: CASSSSPGTGRTGELFF. DNA for the CDR3: TGTGCCAGCAGTTCCTCGCCCGGGACAGGGCGGACCGGGGAGCTGTTTTTT.

This clone has a single count. This rearrangement joins TRBV13 to TRBJ2-5; the D gene is possibly TRBD1 (6 bases). The CDR3 sequence is 15 residues long. Between the trimmed V and J ends, which lost 5 bases and 2 bases, there was a span of 15 bases. Germline CDR1 reads PRHDT; CDR2 reads FYEKMQ (reference sequence). CDR3 coding DNA: TGTGCCAGCAGCCCGTGGAAGGACAGTCAAGAGACCCAGTACTTC. Encoded protein: CASSPWKDSQETQYF. Full variable domain (rest looked up from reference TRBV13 and TRBJ2-5): AAGVIQSPRHLIKEKRETATLKCYPIPRHDTVYWYQQGPGQDPQFLISFYEKMQSDKGSIPDRFSAQQFSDYHSELNMSSLELGDSALYFCASSPWKDSQETQYFGPGTRLLVL.

The chain recombines TRBV15 with TRBJ2-4, with D perhaps TRBD2 (5 bases). V lost 1 base and J 4 bases, leaving 17 bases between the germline ends. The CDR3 sequence is 17 residues long. From germline, CDR1 is LNHNV and CDR2 YYDKDF (reference sequence). The CDR3 loop reads CATSRAHSRRGKNIQYF. The CDR3 coding sequence is TGTGCCACCAGCAGAGCTCACAGCCGCCGGGGAAAAAACATTCAGTACTTC.

The chain couples TRBV10-3 to TRBJ2-1, with D perhaps given as TRBD1 or TRBD2 (7 bases each). The CDR3 covers 12 residues. Trimming cost V 8 bases and J 9 bases, with 14 bases left between them. The V gene's germline CDR1 is ENHRY and CDR2 SYGVKD. The CDR3 protein is CAIGRGGIEQFF. The CDR3 coding sequence is TGTGCCATCGGCAGGGGGGGGATTGAGCAGTTCTTC.

This chain joins TRBV5-6 and TRBJ1-5, with 9 bases identical to TRBD1. The V and J ends lost 3 bases and 5 bases, in that order; junction bases with no gene match: 6. The CDR3 contains 15 residues. The germline gives CDR1 SGHDT, CDR2 YYEEEE. The CDR3 DNA reads TGTGCCAGCAGCTACGGGACAGGGAGGCATCAGCCCCAGCATTTT. Amino acid sequence: CASSYGTGRHQPQHF. The full variable domain, in which reference TRBV5-6 and TRBJ1-5 provide the parts outside the CDR3, is DAGVTQSPTHLIKTRGQQVTLRCSPKSGHDTVSWYQQALGQGPQFIFQYYEEEERQRGNFPDRFSGHQFPNYSSELNVNALLLGDSALYLCASSYGTGRHQPQHFGDGTRLSIL.

The rearrangement links TRBV4-2 to TRBJ2-7; 7 bases fit TRBD2. Germline CDR1 is LGHNA and CDR2 is YNFKEQ. The CDR3 extends over 16 amino acids. The V segment lost 4 bases and the J segment 5 bases; nucleotides outside the gene matches: 14. In DNA, the CDR3 is TGTGCCAGCAGCCCACAAGCGGGATTTGGTGCACACGAGCAGTACTTC. It yields the protein CASSPQAGFGAHEQYF.

The CDR3 protein is CASSRARGENTEAFF. As DNA, the CDR3 is TGTGCCAGCAGCCGAGCCCGGGGGGAGAACACTGAAGCTTTCTTT. J is TRBJ1-1 and V is TRBV11-2; D is perhaps TRBD1 (5 bases). The germline gives CDR1 SGHAT, CDR2 FQNNGV. V was clipped by 5 bases and J by 1 base, with 14 bases between them. The CDR3 is 15 amino acids.

The chain combines TRBV28 with TRBJ2-3; 9 bases are a match to TRBD1. There are 17 residues in the CDR3. Germline CDR1 and CDR2: MDHEN and SYDVKM. Unmatched junction bases numbered 12, after V lost 6 bases and J lost 2 bases. The CDR3 sequence: CASSKITGGLVTDTQYF. CDR3 DNA: TGTGCCAGCAGCAAAATCACAGGGGGCCTGGTCACAGATACGCAGTATTTT.

The gene calls are TRBV19 and TRBJ1-1; the D gene is possibly TRBD1 (6 bases). V was shortened by 7 bases and J by 1 base, with 19 bases between the two germline ends. This CDR3 has 16 amino acids. Germline V CDR1 and CDR2: LNHDA, SQIVND (reference sequence). The CDR3 DNA reads TGTGCCAGTACTCCTTGGAGGGGGGGGAAGAACACTGAAGCTTTCTTT. Residues: CASTPWRGGKNTEAFF.

J is TRBJ1-1 and V is TRBV15, with D perhaps matching TRBD1 (5 bases). The CDR3 is 13 amino acids. Deletions cut 6 bases from V and 5 bases from J, with 13 bases between. Germline CDR1 is LNHNV and CDR2 is YYDKDF (reference sequence). This CDR3 reads CATRRPGGTEAFF. The CDR3 bases are TGTGCCACCAGGAGACCGGGGGGGACTGAAGCTTTCTTT.

V and J are TRBV7-8 and TRBJ2-2; D uncertain. Looked up from germline, CDR1 is SGHVS and CDR2 is FQNEAQ. This CDR3 has 12 residues. V was cut by 4 bases and J by 9 bases, with 9 bases left in between. For the CDR3, the DNA is TGTGCCAGCAGCTCTTACAGTCGGGAGCTGTTTTTT. Its protein is CASSSYSRELFF.

This rearrangement joins TRBV5-5 to TRBJ1-2, with unresolved D. Trimming took off 2 bases at V and 1 base at J, with 9 bases between the two ends. The CDR3 sequence is 14 residues long. Per germline, CDR1 SGHKS and CDR2 YYEKEE (reference sequence). The CDR3 sequence: CASSFVQVNYGYTF. The DNA for the CDR3 is TGTGCCAGCAGCTTCGTCCAAGTTAACTATGGCTACACCTTC.

This clone appeared once. The chain has TRBV5-1 and TRBJ2-5; 8 nucleotides agree with TRBD1. The CDR3 totals 17 residues. Germline assignment: CDR1 SGHRS and CDR2 YFSETQ. J was trimmed by 5 bases and V by 1 base; bases with no gene match: 13. The CDR3 region has the DNA TGCGCCAGCAGCTTGCTCCCGGCAGGGGGCGGAGGGGAGACCCAGTACTTC. Translation gives CASSLLPAGGGGETQYF.

This clone has just one count. The CDR3, as DNA: TGTGCCAGCAGCTACACGCAGGGGGAGCCACAGTTCTTC. It codes for CASSYTQGEPQFF. The chain is built from TRBV11-3 and TRBJ2-1; 7 nucleotides agree with TRBD1. CDR1 SGHNT and CDR2 YENEEA come from the germline V gene. The CDR3 spans 13 residues. J lost 13 bases, V lost 4 bases, and 10 bases had no gene match.

This sequence joins TRBV11-2 and TRBJ2-1, with 7 positions matching TRBD1. The CDR3 spans 14 residues. Germline V gene lookup returns CDR1 SGHAT and CDR2 FQNNGV. V was pared by 1 base and J by 7 bases, with 4 bases of the junction left unmatched. The CDR3: CASSLVDRLNEQFF. The DNA for the CDR3 is TGTGCCAGCAGCTTAGTGGACAGGTTGAATGAGCAGTTCTTC.